Following are 27 T cell receptor beta chains from one sample sequenced in a study of cytomegalovirus exposure and HLA in healthy donors. Clones were sequenced by immunoSEQ multiplex PCR, and TCRdb holds only the in-frame ones, with some missing. The data hold under 300,000 clones, with 90% observed a single time. Sequenced sample: PBMCs. These TCRs come from a woman under 30 in good health and CMV-seronegative.

The J gene is TRBJ2-7, the V gene TRBV5-6, with 8 bases fitting TRBD2. Per germline, CDR1 SGHDT and CDR2 YYEEEE. This CDR3 spans 15 amino acids. V shed 3 bases and J 3 bases; nucleotides not matched to a gene: 8. CDR3 sequence reads: CASSSPGLGYYEQYV. CDR3 sequence (DNA): TGTGCCAGCAGCTCTCCGGGACTAGGCTACTACGAGCAGTACGTC.

The rearrangement joins TRBV28 to TRBJ1-1, with D tentatively TRBD1 (5 bases). V shed 2 bases and J shed 5 bases, with 15 bases lying between them. Germline CDR1 and CDR2: MDHEN and SYDVKM. CDR3 length: 15 amino acids. The CDR3 nucleotides are TGTGCCAGCAGTTTACTTACTGGGGGAGGAACTGAAGCTTTCTTT. It encodes CASSLLTGGGTEAFF.

The chain is built from TRBV4-1 and TRBJ1-1; D gene unclear. With 6 bases removed from V and 1 base from J, the gap between germline ends came to 12 bases. Germline V lookup: CDR1 MGHRA, CDR2 YSYEKL. The CDR3 is 14 amino acids. The CDR3 is CASRAGGRNTEAFF. CDR3 DNA: TGCGCCAGCAGGGCCGGAGGGAGGAACACTGAAGCTTTCTTT.

This clone turned up a few times. V and J are TRBV2 and TRBJ1-6; unclear D gene. The ends were cut back, 8 bases at V and 9 bases at J, with 17 bases in the middle. The CDR3 loop spans 14 amino acids. The germline V gene has CDR1 SNHLY and CDR2 FYNNEI. DNA of the CDR3: TGTGCCAGCTCCCCCACTCAAGCGGGTTCACCCCTCCACTTT. It codes for CASSPTQAGSPLHF.

The gene calls are TRBV2 and TRBJ2-7; D is perhaps TRBD1 (6 bases). The CDR3 loop spans 13 amino acids. Trimming pared 8 bases from V and 3 bases from J, leaving 14 bases between. Germline CDR1 SNHLY, CDR2 FYNNEI. The CDR3 here is CASVSGTNYEQYV. CDR3 DNA: TGTGCCAGCGTTTCCGGGACAAACTACGAGCAGTACGTC.

V gene TRBV27 combines with J gene TRBJ2-7; D ambiguous. This CDR3 region has 14 residues. Trimming left V 8 bases short and J 1 base short, with 15 bases between. Germline V lookup: CDR1 MNHEY, CDR2 SMNVEV (reference sequence). The CDR3 nucleotides read TGTGCCAGCGCAGACACCGCCCTATCCTACGAGCAGTACGTC. It specifies CASADTALSYEQYV.

This chain links TRBV18 with TRBJ2-4; 8 positions agree with TRBD1. The CDR3 is 17 amino acids. The V segment lost 2 bases and the J segment 5 bases; nucleotides outside the gene matches: 11. Germline values: CDR1 KGHSH, CDR2 LQKENI. CDR3 in amino acids: CASSPRAGGISENIQYF. CDR3 sequence (DNA): TGTGCCAGCTCACCAAGAGCAGGGGGCATTTCAGAAAACATTCAGTACTTC.

The chain has TRBV7-8 and TRBJ2-2, with TRBD1 matching 12 bases. CDR3 length: 16 residues. CDR1 and CDR2 from the germline V gene are SGHVS and FQNEAQ. Losses at the gene ends were 6 bases for V and 7 bases for J; bases not matched to a gene: 9. The CDR3 loop reads CASRIPGQGAGGELFF. The CDR3 DNA sequence: TGTGCCAGCAGAATCCCGGGACAGGGGGCAGGCGGGGAGCTGTTTTTT.

The chain couples TRBV7-9 to TRBJ2-7; 8 bases align to TRBD2. Germline V gene lookup returns CDR1 SEHNR and CDR2 FQNEAQ (reference sequence). V trimming: 3 bases; J trimming: 0 bases; junction bases outside the gene matches: 7. The CDR3 loop spans 16 amino acids. CDR3 in DNA: TGTGCCAGCAGCTTTGGGGCCGGGGGGGACTCCTACGAGCAGTACTTC. This codes for CASSFGAGGDSYEQYF.

V and J are TRBV7-3 and TRBJ1-1; 9 bases fit TRBD1. CDR1 is SGHTA, CDR2 FQGTGA, per germline. The CDR3 extends over 13 amino acids. Germline trimming cut 5 bases from V and 4 bases from J; bases unmatched to any gene: 2. The CDR3 region has the DNA TGTGCCAGCAGCCTGGGACAGGGCACTGAAGCTTTCTTT. Its protein is CASSLGQGTEAFF.

The V and J genes are TRBV5-1 and TRBJ2-2; maybe TRBD1 (5 bases). This CDR3 spans 17 amino acids. Germline V gives CDR1 SGHRS, CDR2 YFSETQ. V was clipped by 6 bases and J by 7 bases, with 25 bases between them. Here the CDR3 reads CASTPARVGPAYGELFF. In nucleotides, the CDR3 is TGCGCCAGCACCCCGGCCAGGGTTGGACCGGCGTACGGGGAGCTGTTTTTT.

The chain carries TRBV19 and TRBJ2-7; unclear D gene. Germline loops: CDR1 LNHDA, CDR2 SQIVND (reference sequence). The CDR3 totals 14 residues. V was trimmed by 1 base and J by 1 base, leaving 8 bases between them. The CDR3 protein is CASSIGGRSYEQYF. As DNA, the CDR3 is TGTGCCAGTAGTATAGGAGGCCGTTCCTACGAGCAGTACTTC.

The CDR3 coding sequence is TGTGCCAGCAGACTAGCGGAGTCCTACAATGAGCAGTTCTTC. It codes for CASRLAESYNEQFF. This chain links TRBV5-6 with TRBJ2-1, with 8 bases aligning to TRBD2. Unmatched junction bases numbered 2, after V lost 5 bases and J lost 1 base. The germline V gene has CDR1 SGHDT and CDR2 YYEEEE. The CDR3 totals 14 residues. Together with reference TRBV5-6 and TRBJ2-1, the CDR3 gives the full variable domain: DAGVTQSPTHLIKTRGQQVTLRCSPKSGHDTVSWYQQALGQGPQFIFQYYEEEERQRGNFPDRFSGHQFPNYSSELNVNALLLGDSALYLCASRLAESYNEQFFGPGTRLTVL.

This chain joins TRBV2 and TRBJ2-7; D is perhaps TRBD1 (6 bases). The CDR3 spans 9 residues. Per the germline V gene, CDR1 is SNHLY and CDR2 is FYNNEI. CDR3 protein: CASKQGSIV. The CDR3 nucleotides read TGTGCCAGCAAGCAGGGGAGTATAGTC.

V and J are TRBV5-6 and TRBJ2-3; TRBD2 matches at 9 bases. This CDR3 is 16 amino acids long. Germline CDR1 and CDR2: SGHDT and YYEEEE. V lost 0 bases to trimming and J lost 4 bases; unmatched junction nucleotides: 6. The CDR3 reads CASSLDWRGGPDTQYF. The DNA of the CDR3 is TGTGCCAGCAGCTTGGACTGGCGGGGGGGCCCAGATACGCAGTATTTT.

This clone was observed once. The DNA of the CDR3 is TGCGCCAGCAGGATGACTAGCGGGGGCGGCGATACGCAGTATTTT. Encoded protein: CASRMTSGGGDTQYF. The rearrangement links TRBV4-1 to TRBJ2-3, with 12 bases lining up with TRBD2. Per germline, CDR1 MGHRA and CDR2 YSYEKL. V was clipped by 6 bases and J by 6 bases; unmatched bases: 7. There are 15 residues in the CDR3.

This chain joins TRBV10-3 and TRBJ1-2, with TRBD1 matching over 8 bases. There are 15 residues in the CDR3. V lost 5 bases to trimming and J lost 4 bases; unmatched junction nucleotides: 9. Germline values: CDR1 ENHRY, CDR2 SYGVKD. For the CDR3, the DNA is TGTGCCATCAGTACCGACAGGGGCGTCACCTATGGCTACACCTTC. This encodes CAISTDRGVTYGYTF.

This sequence joins TRBV2 and TRBJ2-7; a weak D match, TRBD2 (5 bases). This CDR3 is built from 15 residues. V was trimmed by 6 bases and J by 4 bases, leaving 19 bases between them. CDR1 is SNHLY, CDR2 FYNNEI, per germline. CDR3 DNA: TGTGCCAGCAGGTCTAGCAGGTTCTCAGCATACGAGCAGTACGTC. Translated: CASRSSRFSAYEQYV.

This sequence joins TRBV6-5 and TRBJ1-2, with D maybe TRBD1 (6 bases). Germline loops: CDR1 MNHEY, CDR2 SVGAGI. The CDR3 consists of 16 residues. Deletions cut 4 bases from V and 2 bases from J, with 17 bases between. As DNA, the CDR3 is TGTGCCAGCAGTTTATTTATGGACAGAAACAACTATGGCTACACCTTC. Residues: CASSLFMDRNNYGYTF.

The V call is TRBV4-3, the J call TRBJ2-1; D is perhaps TRBD2 (6 bases). Germline assignment: CDR1 LGHNA and CDR2 YSLEER. The CDR3 is 15 residues long. V lost 2 bases, J lost 6 bases, and 14 bases lay in between. CDR3 nucleotides: TGCGCCAGCAGCCAATCGGGACTCAAAGGCAATGAGCAGTTCTTC. Translated, it gives CASSQSGLKGNEQFF.

The chain recombines TRBV5-4 with TRBJ2-1; TRBD2 matches at 11 bases. This CDR3 comprises 16 residues. V trimming: 4 bases; J trimming: 3 bases; junction bases outside the gene matches: 6. Germline-derived CDR1 and CDR2 are SGHNT and YYREEE (reference sequence). This chain's CDR3 is CASSGGGTSGYNEQFF. The CDR3 bases are TGTGCCAGCAGCGGAGGAGGGACTAGCGGCTACAATGAGCAGTTCTTC.

The chain employs TRBV2 and TRBJ2-3, with D unclear. Germline CDR1 SNHLY, CDR2 FYNNEI. V was clipped by 8 bases and J by 2 bases, with 5 bases between them. The CDR3 loop spans 11 amino acids. CDR3 amino acids: CASQNTDTQYF. CDR3 nucleotides: TGTGCCAGCCAGAACACAGATACGCAGTATTTT.

The chain is built from TRBV7-9 and TRBJ1-6, with 9 nucleotides matching TRBD1. The CDR3 has 16 residues. Unmatched junction bases numbered 8, after V lost 4 bases and J lost 7 bases. Germline V gives CDR1 SEHNR, CDR2 FQNEAQ (reference sequence). The chain's CDR3 is CASSSKTGGHNSPLHF. CDR3 in DNA: TGTGCCAGCAGCTCCAAGACAGGGGGGCACAATTCACCCCTCCACTTT.

This clone was seen a few times. V and J are TRBV28 and TRBJ2-7, with TRBD1 matching over 7 bases. Trimming at V came to 7 bases and at J to 0 bases, leaving 12 bases not matched to a gene. CDR3 length: 16 amino acids. Germline V gene data show CDR1 as MDHEN and CDR2 as SYDVKM. The CDR3 DNA follows: TGTGCCAGCACTCAAGGGACAGCTCTCAGCTCCTACGAGCAGTACTTC. Translating gives CASTQGTALSSYEQYF.

J is TRBJ1-2 and V is TRBV5-4; D perhaps matches TRBD1 (5 bases). This CDR3 region has 13 residues. The ends were cut back, 5 bases at V and 2 bases at J, with 10 bases in the middle. Germline V lookup: CDR1 SGHNT, CDR2 YYREEE (reference sequence). The CDR3, as DNA: TGTGCCAGCAGAGTTGACAGCAACTATGGCTACACCTTC. Protein sequence: CASRVDSNYGYTF. The whole variable domain, filled in from reference TRBV5-4 and TRBJ1-2, reads ETGVTQSPTHLIKTRGQQVTLRCSSQSGHNTVSWYQQALGQGPQFIFQYYREEENGRGNFPPRFSGLQFPNYSSELNVNALELDDSALYLCASRVDSNYGYTFGSGTRLTVV.

V and J are TRBV4-3 and TRBJ1-6, with TRBD1 identical over 7 bases. This CDR3 spans 16 amino acids. CDR1 and CDR2 (germline): LGHNA, YSLEER. J gave up 2 bases and V 0 bases, and 1 base lay outside the gene matches. In DNA form, the CDR3 reads TGCGCCAGCAGCCAAGAAACAGGGGCCTATAATTCACCCCTCCACTTT. Residues: CASSQETGAYNSPLHF.

The chain links TRBV18 to TRBJ1-1; unclear D gene. The CDR3 is 14 amino acids. The germline CDR1 and CDR2 sequences are KGHSH and LQKENI. The germline V and J ends were trimmed by 3 bases and 2 bases, with 10 bases remaining between them. CDR3 coding DNA: TGTGCCAGCTCACCTTCGGGTTTTAACACTGAAGCTTTCTTT. Translation gives CASSPSGFNTEAFF.